A single sample gave rise to the 2 T cell receptor beta chains below, sequenced in a study of T-cell memory formation after mild COVID-19. A single record per CDR3 protein comes from TCRdb applying MiXCR to the 5' RACE reads. The sample has roughly 130,000 distinct CDR3 sequences; about 5.9% are singletons. The material sequenced was PBMCs or a T cell subset sorted from them (not recorded which). The origin of the receptors is an adult woman who had mild COVID-19 (a few samples of this study predate the infection). Cell type and time point are not known.

J is TRBJ2-5 and V is TRBV5-1; possibly TRBD1 for D (6 bases). CDR1 SGHRS and CDR2 YFSETQ come from the germline V gene. V shed 4 bases and J shed 2 bases, with 12 bases lying between them. CDR3 length: 14 residues. CDR3 region: CASSTGTPQETQYF. The CDR3 DNA is TGCGCCAGCAGCACCGGGACACCACAAGAGACCCAGTACTTC.

This clonotype was seen only a few times. The gene calls are TRBV4-1 and TRBJ1-2; D uncertain. Germline V gene data show CDR1 as MGHRA and CDR2 as YSYEKL. V was trimmed by 1 base and J by 2 bases, leaving 11 bases between them. The CDR3 runs 15 residues. The CDR3 spells CASSQVTPGNYGYTF. CDR3 nucleotides: TGCGCCAGCAGCCAAGTTACCCCGGGGAACTATGGCTACACCTTC.